This record concerns one TCR beta chain sequence. The J segment lost 2 bases and the V segment lost 3 bases, leaving 6 bases of the junction unmatched. Germline V lookup: CDR1 MGHRA, CDR2 YSYEKL. The CDR3 sequence is 17 residues long. This entry is derived from a study of CD4 T cell repertoires in COVID-19. Samples came from patients recovered from mild-to-severe COVID-19. No culture step preceded sequencing of the ex vivo isolated memory T cells. Method: immunoSEQ multiplex PCR; TCRdb's copy keeps in-frame clones and lacks some. The repertoire includes about 75,000 clones, roughly 85% of them detected once, and around 0.6% sits in the top ten.

The receptor was derived from a human donor who had COVID-19. Sequences were derived from CD4+ T cells from peripheral blood, sampled after recovery from COVID-19. J is TRBJ2-1 and V is TRBV4-1; 11 bases line up with TRBD1. CDR3 in DNA: TGCGCCAGCAGCCATGACCGGACAGGGGGCGCCTACAATGAGCAGTTCTTC. The encoded protein is CASSHDRTGGAYNEQFF.